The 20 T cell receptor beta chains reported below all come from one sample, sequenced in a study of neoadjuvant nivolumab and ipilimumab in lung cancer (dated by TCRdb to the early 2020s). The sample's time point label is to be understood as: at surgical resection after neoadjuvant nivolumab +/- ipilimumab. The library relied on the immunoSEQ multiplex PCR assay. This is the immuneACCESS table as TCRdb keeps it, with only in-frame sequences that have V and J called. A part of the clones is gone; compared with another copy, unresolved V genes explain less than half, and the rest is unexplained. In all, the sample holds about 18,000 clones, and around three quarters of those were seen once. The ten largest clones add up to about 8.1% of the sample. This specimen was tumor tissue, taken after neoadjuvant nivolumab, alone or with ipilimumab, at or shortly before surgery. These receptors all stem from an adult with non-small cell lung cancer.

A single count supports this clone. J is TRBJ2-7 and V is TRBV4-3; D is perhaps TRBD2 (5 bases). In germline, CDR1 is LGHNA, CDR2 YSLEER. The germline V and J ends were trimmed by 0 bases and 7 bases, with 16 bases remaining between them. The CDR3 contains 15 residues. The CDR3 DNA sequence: TGCGCCAGCAGCCAAGATAGGACTTTTTTTGGAGAGCAGTACTTC. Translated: CASSQDRTFFGEQYF.

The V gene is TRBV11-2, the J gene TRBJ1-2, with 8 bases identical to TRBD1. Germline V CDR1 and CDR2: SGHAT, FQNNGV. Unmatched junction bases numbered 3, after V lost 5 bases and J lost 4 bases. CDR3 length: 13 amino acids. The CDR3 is CASSEDRAYGYTF. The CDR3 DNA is TGTGCCAGCAGCGAGGACAGGGCCTATGGCTACACCTTC.

The CDR3 DNA reads as TGTGCCAGCAGCTTCAGAGGAGGCAATCAGCCCCAGCATTTT. Protein sequence: CASSFRGGNQPQHF. This chain uses TRBV5-6 with TRBJ1-5, with D uncertain. Germline assignment: CDR1 SGHDT and CDR2 YYEEEE. The length of the CDR3 is 14 residues. Trimming cost V 2 bases and J 2 bases, with 8 bases left between them.

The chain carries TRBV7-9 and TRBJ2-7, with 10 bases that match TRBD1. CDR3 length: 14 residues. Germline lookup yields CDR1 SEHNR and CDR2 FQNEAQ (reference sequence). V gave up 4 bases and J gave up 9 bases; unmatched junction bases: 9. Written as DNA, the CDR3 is TGTGCCAGCAGCTACGCATCGGGACAGGGGAGGCAGTACTTC. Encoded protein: CASSYASGQGRQYF.

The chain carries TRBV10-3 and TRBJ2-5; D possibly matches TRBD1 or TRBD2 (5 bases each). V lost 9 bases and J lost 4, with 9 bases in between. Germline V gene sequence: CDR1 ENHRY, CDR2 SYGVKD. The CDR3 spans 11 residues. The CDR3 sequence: CAIGTGETQYF. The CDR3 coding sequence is TGTGCCATAGGGACCGGAGAGACCCAGTACTTC.

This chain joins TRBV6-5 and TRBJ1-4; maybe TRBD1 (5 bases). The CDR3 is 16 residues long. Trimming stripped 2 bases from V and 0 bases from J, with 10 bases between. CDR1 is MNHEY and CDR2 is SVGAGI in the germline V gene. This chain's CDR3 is CASSYQGFATNEKLFF. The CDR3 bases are TGTGCCAGCAGTTACCAGGGCTTTGCAACTAATGAAAAACTGTTTTTT.

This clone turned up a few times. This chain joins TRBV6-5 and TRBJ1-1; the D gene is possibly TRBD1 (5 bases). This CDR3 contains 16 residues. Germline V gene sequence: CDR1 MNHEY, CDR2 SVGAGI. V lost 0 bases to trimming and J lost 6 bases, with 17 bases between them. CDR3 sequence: CASSYSRAGRRAEAFF. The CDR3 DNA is TGTGCCAGCAGTTACTCGAGAGCAGGGCGTAGGGCTGAAGCTTTCTTT.

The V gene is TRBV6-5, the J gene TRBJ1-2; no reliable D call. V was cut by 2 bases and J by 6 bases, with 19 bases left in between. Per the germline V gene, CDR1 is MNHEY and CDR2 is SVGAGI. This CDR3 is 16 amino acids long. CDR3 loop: CASSYRRSRLGNGYTF. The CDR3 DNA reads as TGTGCCAGCAGTTACCGAAGATCGCGCTTGGGAAATGGCTACACCTTC.

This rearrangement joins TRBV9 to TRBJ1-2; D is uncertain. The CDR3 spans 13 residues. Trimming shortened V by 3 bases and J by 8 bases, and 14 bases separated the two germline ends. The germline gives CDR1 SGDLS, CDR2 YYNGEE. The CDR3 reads CASSEDQFRGYTF. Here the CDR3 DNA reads TGTGCCAGCAGCGAGGACCAATTCAGGGGCTACACCTTC. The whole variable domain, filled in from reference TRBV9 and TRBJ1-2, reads DSGVTQTPKHLITATGQRVTLRCSPRSGDLSVYWYQQSLDQGLQFLIQYYNGEERAKGNILERFSAQQFPDLHSELNLSSLELGDSALYFCASSEDQFRGYTFGSGTRLTVV.

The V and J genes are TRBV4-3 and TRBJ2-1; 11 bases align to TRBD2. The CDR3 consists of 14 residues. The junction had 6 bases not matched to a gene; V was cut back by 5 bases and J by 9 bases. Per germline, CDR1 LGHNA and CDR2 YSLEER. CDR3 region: CASSVAGGRGEQFF. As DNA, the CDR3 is TGCGCCAGCAGCGTAGCGGGGGGGCGGGGTGAGCAGTTCTTC.

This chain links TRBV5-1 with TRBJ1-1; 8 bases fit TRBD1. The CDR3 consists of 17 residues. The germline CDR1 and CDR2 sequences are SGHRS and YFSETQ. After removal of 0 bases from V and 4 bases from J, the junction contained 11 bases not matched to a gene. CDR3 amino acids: CASSLAGRGRKGTEAFF. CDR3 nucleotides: TGCGCCAGCAGCTTGGCTGGCAGGGGGCGGAAAGGCACTGAAGCTTTCTTT.

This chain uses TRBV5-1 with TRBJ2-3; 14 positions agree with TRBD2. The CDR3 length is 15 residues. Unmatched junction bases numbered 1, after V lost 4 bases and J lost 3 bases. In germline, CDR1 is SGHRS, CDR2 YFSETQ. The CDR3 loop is CASSRTSGGTDTQYF. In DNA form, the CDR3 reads TGCGCCAGCAGCCGGACTAGCGGGGGGACAGATACGCAGTATTTT.

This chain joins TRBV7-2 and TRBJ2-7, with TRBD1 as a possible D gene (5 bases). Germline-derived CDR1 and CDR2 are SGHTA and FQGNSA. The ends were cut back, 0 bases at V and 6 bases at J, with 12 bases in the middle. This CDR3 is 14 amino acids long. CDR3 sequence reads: CASSLAGAGSEQYF. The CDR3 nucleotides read TGTGCCAGCAGCTTAGCTGGGGCAGGTAGCGAGCAGTACTTC. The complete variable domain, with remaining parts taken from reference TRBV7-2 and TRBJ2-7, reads GAGVSQSPSNKVTEKGKDVELRCDPISGHTALYWYRQSLGQGLEFLIYFQGNSAPDKSGLPSDRFSAERTGGSVSTLTIQRTQQEDSAVYLCASSLAGAGSEQYFGPGTRLTVT.

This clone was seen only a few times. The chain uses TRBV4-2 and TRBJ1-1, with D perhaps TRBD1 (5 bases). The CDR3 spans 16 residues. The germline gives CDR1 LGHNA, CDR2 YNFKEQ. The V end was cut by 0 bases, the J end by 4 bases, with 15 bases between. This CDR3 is CASSQDGGSGSTEAFF. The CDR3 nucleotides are TGTGCCAGCAGCCAAGATGGGGGGTCGGGGAGCACTGAAGCTTTCTTT.

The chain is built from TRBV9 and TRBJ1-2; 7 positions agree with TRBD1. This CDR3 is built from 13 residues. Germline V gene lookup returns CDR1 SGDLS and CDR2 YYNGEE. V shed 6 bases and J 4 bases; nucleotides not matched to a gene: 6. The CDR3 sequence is CASTIQGPYGYTF. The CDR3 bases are TGTGCCAGCACCATACAGGGGCCCTATGGCTACACCTTC.

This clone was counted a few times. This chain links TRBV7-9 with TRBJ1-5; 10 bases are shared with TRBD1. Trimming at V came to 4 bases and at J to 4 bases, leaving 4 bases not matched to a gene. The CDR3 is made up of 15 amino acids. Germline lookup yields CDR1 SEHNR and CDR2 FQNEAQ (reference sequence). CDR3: CASSSGQGGNQPQHF. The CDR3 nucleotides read TGTGCCAGCAGCTCTGGACAGGGGGGGAATCAGCCCCAGCATTTT.

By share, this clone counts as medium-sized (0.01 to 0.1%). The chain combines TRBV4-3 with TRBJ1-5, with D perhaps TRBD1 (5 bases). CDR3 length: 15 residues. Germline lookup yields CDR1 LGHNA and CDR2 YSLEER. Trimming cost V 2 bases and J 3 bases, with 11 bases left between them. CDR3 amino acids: CASSQSQGYNQPQHF. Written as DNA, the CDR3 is TGCGCCAGCAGCCAATCCCAGGGTTACAATCAGCCCCAGCATTTT.

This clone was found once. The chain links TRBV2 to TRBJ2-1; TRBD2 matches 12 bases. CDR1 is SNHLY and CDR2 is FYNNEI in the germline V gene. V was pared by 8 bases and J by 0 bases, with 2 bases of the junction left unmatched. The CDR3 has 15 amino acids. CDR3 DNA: TGTGCCAGCGGACTAGCGGGGAACTCCTACAATGAGCAGTTCTTC. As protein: CASGLAGNSYNEQFF.

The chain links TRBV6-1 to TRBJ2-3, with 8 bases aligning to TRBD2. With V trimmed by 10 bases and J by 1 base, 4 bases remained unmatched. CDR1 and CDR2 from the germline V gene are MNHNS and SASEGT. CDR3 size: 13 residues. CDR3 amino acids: CATGRGGTDTQYF. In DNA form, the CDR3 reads TGTGCCACGGGGCGGGGGGGCACAGATACGCAGTATTTT.

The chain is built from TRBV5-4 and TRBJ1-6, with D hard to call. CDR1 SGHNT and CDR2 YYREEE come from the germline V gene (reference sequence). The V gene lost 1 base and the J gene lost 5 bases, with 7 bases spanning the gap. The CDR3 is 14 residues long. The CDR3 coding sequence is TGTGCCAGCAGCTTGTGGGGAGATAATTCACCCCTCCACTTT. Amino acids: CASSLWGDNSPLHF.